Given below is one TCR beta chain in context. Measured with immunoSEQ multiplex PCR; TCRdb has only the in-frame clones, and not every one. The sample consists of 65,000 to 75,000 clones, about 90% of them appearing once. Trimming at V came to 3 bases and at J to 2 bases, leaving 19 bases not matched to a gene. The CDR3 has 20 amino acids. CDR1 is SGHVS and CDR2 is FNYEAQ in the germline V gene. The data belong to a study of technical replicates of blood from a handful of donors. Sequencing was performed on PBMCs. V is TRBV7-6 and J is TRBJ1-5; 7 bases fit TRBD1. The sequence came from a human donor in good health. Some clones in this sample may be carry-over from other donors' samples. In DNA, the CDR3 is TGTGCCAGCAGCTTCTCTAACAGGGGACGTATTAAGTTGGGCAATCAGCCCCAGCATTTT. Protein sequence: CASSFSNRGRIKLGNQPQHF.